One and the same sample provided the 15 T cell receptor beta chains below, sequenced in a study of T cells in Graves' hyperthyroidism and ophthalmopathy. Amplification of TCR beta CDR3 regions used RNA as the template. Primed by the HTBI set, a first-round RT-PCR was run on the TCR CDR3. One entry per CDR3 protein results from TCRdb running MiXCR on the multiplex PCR reads. The sample carries hundreds of thousands of distinct CDR3 sequences, nearly 20% recorded once. The source material was blood. These receptors were obtained from a man in his forties with Graves' ophthalmopathy.

This clonotype was seen at least ten times. The rearrangement joins TRBV6-2 or TRBV6-3 to TRBJ1-1; D is undetermined. With 0 bases removed from V and 7 bases from J, the gap between germline ends came to 15 bases. CDR1 is MNHEY and CDR2 is SVGEGT in the germline V gene. CDR3 length: 15 residues. The CDR3 loop reads CASSYSRVEAGEAFF. The CDR3 DNA reads as TGTGCCAGCAGTTACTCGAGGGTGGAGGCCGGTGAAGCTTTCTTT.

This chain joins TRBV12-3 or TRBV12-4 and TRBJ2-1; D remains ambiguous. The germline V and J ends were trimmed by 3 bases and 10 bases, with 19 bases remaining between them. CDR3 size: 15 residues. This CDR3 is CASSFRLGRVTEQFF. The DNA for the CDR3 is TGTGCCAGCAGTTTTAGGCTAGGTAGAGTGACGGAGCAGTTCTTC.

The CDR3 is CSVLRQSSEPEAFF. CDR3 sequence (DNA): TGCAGCGTCCTAAGACAGAGTTCGGAACCTGAAGCTTTCTTT. The chain combines TRBV29-1 with TRBJ1-1, with D possibly TRBD1 on 5 matching bases. This CDR3 region has 14 residues. Looked up from germline, CDR1 is SQVTM and CDR2 is ANQGSEA. V lost 6 bases, J lost 6 bases, and 20 bases lay in between.

This clonotype was counted at least ten times. The CDR3 DNA is TGTGCCAGCACGGTGGGGGGGCGTGGGGATACGCAGTATTTT. This gives the protein CASTVGGRGDTQYF. The chain is built from TRBV27 and TRBJ2-3, with D possibly TRBD2 on 7 matching bases. Germline V gives CDR1 MNHEY, CDR2 SMNVEV (reference sequence). The length of the CDR3 is 14 residues. Between the trimmed V and J ends, which lost 7 bases and 6 bases, there was a span of 17 bases.

Many counts were recorded for this clonotype. J is TRBJ2-7 and V is TRBV6-1; 10 bases fit TRBD1. The CDR3 sequence is 15 residues long. The V gene's germline CDR1 is MNHNS and CDR2 SASEGT. V was clipped by 2 bases and J by 5 bases; unmatched bases: 6. Written as DNA, the CDR3 is TGTGCCAGCAGTGAATTGGGACAGGGGTATGACGAGCAGTACTTC. Protein: CASSELGQGYDEQYF.

This clonotype came up many times. The chain couples TRBV30 to TRBJ1-5, with D possibly matching TRBD1 (5 bases). The CDR3 loop spans 15 amino acids. V lost 0 bases and J lost 5, with 14 bases in between. Germline loops: CDR1 GTSNPN, CDR2 SVGIG (reference sequence). CDR3 sequence (DNA): TGTGCCTGGAGTGTACTTGGGGCAAGGGATCAGCCCCAGCATTTT. Encoded protein: CAWSVLGARDQPQHF. The whole variable domain, remainder taken from reference TRBV30 and TRBJ1-5, is SQTIHQWPATLVQPVGSPLSLECTVEGTSNPNLYWYRQAAGRGLQLLFYSVGIGQISSEVPQNLSASRPQDRQFILSSKKLLLSDSGFYLCAWSVLGARDQPQHFGDGTRLSIL.

The chain uses TRBV5-5 and TRBJ2-1, with 7 bases aligning to TRBD1. Trimming took 3 bases from V and 2 from J; bases not matched to a gene: 5. This CDR3 has 15 amino acids. CDR1 SGHKS and CDR2 YYEKEE come from the germline V gene (reference sequence). CDR3 nucleotides: TGTGCCAGCAGCTACTCGGGACAGACCTACAATGAGCAGTTCTTC. This sequence encodes CASSYSGQTYNEQFF.

This chain uses TRBV7-9 with TRBJ2-1, with 7 bases that match TRBD1. V shed 7 bases, J shed 5 bases, and the junction held 11 bases outside the gene matches. Germline lookup yields CDR1 SEHNR and CDR2 FQNEAQ (reference sequence). The CDR3 sequence is 15 residues long. The CDR3 nucleotides read TGTGCCAGCAATAAAGTGGCAGGGGGACACAATGAGCAGTTCTTC. Its protein product is CASNKVAGGHNEQFF.

The V gene is TRBV12-3 or TRBV12-4, the J gene TRBJ1-1; TRBD1 matches at 7 bases. The trim removed 6 bases at V and 5 bases at J, leaving 9 bases unmatched. This CDR3 comprises 14 residues. The CDR3 loop is CASSRQGRGTEAFF. The CDR3 nucleotides read TGTGCCAGCAGCAGACAGGGTAGGGGTACTGAAGCTTTCTTT.

In this sample, this clonotype turned up a few times. The chain links TRBV29-1 to TRBJ2-5, with 10 bases matching TRBD2. The CDR3 length is 14 residues. Germline CDR1 is SQVTM and CDR2 is ANQGSEA. V gave up 4 bases and J gave up 2 bases; unmatched junction bases: 4. The CDR3 sequence is CSVGVSGGQETQYF. The CDR3 bases are TGCAGCGTTGGCGTTAGCGGGGGGCAAGAGACCCAGTACTTC.

Of note for this clonotype: Relative to the germline gene, one junction end is altered; a read error may explain this. The V and J genes are TRBV11-2 and TRBJ2-1, with D possibly being TRBD1 (6 bases). CDR3 size: 15 residues. Germline V gene data show CDR1 as SGHAT and CDR2 as FQNNGV. The CDR3 protein is CASSLTGPPDNEQFF. The DNA for the CDR3 is TGCGCCAGCAGCCTTACAGGGCCCCCCGACAATGAGCAGTTCTTC.

This CDR3 reads CASSLSRDVRISNQPQHF. The DNA for the CDR3 is TGTGCCAGCAGTTTATCCCGGGACGTAAGGATAAGCAATCAGCCCCAGCATTTT. The chain uses TRBV27 and TRBJ1-5; tentative D call: TRBD1 (5 bases). V lost 0 bases, J lost 1 base, and 16 bases lay in between. The CDR3 extends over 18 amino acids. The germline gives CDR1 MNHEY, CDR2 SMNVEV (reference sequence).

This clonotype has a single count. A much larger clone lies one base from this, so it may be a read error. The conserved phenylalanine or tryptophan normally closing the CDR3 is absent here, so this likely arose from a read error. The chain links TRBV3-1 to TRBJ1-2; a weak D match, TRBD1 (5 bases). The CDR3 covers 17 residues. V lost 4 bases and J lost 5, with 23 bases in between. The germline CDR1 and CDR2 sequences are LGHDT and YNNKEL (reference sequence). The CDR3 reads CASSPPFGRDEEYGYTL. CDR3 DNA sequence: TGTGCCAGCAGCCCACCTTTTGGTCGGGACGAGGAATATGGCTACACCCTC.

This clonotype came up a few times. The chain joins TRBV19 to TRBJ1-2, with unresolved D. The germline V and J ends were trimmed by 0 bases and 4 bases, with 3 bases remaining between them. The CDR3 consists of 12 residues. The germline gives CDR1 LNHDA, CDR2 SQIVND (reference sequence). This chain's CDR3 is CASSIESYGYTF. CDR3 DNA: TGTGCCAGTAGTATAGAGAGCTATGGCTACACCTTC.

This clonotype was observed many times. The chain joins TRBV27 to TRBJ2-7, with D possibly matching TRBD1 (6 bases). Trimming cost V 3 bases and J 1 base, with 13 bases left between them. This CDR3 has 15 residues. Germline-derived CDR1 and CDR2 are MNHEY and SMNVEV (reference sequence). This CDR3 is CASSFSPTGSYEQYF. CDR3 bases: TGTGCCAGCAGTTTCTCCCCGACAGGTTCCTACGAGCAGTACTTC.